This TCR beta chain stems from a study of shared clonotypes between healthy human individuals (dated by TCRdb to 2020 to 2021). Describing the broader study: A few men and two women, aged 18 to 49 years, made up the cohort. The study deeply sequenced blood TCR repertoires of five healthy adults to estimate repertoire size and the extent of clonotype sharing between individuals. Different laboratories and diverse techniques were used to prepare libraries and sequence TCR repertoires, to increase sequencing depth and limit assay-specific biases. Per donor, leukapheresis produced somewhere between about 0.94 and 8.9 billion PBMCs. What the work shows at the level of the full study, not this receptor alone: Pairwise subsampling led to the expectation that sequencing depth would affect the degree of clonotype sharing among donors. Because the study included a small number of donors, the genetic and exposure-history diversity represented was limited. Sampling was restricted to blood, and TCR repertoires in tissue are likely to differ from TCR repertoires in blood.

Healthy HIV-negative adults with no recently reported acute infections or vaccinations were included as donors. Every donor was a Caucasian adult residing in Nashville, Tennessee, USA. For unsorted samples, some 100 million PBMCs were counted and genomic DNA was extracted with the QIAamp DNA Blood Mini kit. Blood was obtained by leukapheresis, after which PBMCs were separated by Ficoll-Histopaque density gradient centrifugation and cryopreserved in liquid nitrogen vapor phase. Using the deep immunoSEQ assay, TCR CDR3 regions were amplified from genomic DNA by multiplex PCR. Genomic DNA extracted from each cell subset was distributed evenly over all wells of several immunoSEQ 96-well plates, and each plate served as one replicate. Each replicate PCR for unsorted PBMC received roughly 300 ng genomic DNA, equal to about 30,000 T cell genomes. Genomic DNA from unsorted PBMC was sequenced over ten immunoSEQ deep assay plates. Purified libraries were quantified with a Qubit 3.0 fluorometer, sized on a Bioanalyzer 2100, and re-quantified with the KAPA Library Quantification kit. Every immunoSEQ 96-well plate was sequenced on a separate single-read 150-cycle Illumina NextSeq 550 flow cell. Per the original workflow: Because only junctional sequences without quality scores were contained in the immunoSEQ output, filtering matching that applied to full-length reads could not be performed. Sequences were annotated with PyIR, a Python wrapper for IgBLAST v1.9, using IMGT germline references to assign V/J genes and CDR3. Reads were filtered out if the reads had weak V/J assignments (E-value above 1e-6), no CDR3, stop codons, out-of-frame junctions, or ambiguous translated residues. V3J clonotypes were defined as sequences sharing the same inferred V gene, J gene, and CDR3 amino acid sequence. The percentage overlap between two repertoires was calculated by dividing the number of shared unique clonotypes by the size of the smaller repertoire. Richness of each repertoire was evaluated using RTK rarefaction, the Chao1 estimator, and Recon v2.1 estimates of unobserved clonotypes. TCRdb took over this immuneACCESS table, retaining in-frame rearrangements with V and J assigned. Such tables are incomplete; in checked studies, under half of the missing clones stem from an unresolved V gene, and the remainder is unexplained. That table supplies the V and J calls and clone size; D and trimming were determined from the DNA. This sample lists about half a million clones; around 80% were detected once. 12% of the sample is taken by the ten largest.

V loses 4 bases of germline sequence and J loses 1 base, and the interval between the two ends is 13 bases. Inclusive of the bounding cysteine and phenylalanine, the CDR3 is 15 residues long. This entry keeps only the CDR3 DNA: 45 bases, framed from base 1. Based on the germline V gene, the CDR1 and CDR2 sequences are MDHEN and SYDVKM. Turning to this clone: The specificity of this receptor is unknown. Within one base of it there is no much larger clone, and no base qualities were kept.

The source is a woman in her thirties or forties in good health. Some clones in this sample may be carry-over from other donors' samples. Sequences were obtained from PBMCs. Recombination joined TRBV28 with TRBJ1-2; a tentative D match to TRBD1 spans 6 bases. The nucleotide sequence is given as TGTGCCAGCAGTTCAACGACAGGAGTTAACTATGGCTACACCTTC. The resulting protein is CASSSTTGVNYGYTF.